The sequence of this TCR beta chain was determined in a study of post-analysis software for immune sequencing data. Study context: Recorded disease courses covered relapsing-remitting, secondary progressive and progressive-relapsing multiple sclerosis. Some patients had no subtype annotation.

Incorporated into the TCR beta cDNA libraries were unique molecular identifiers, which served to reduce PCR and sequencing biases. Between about 0.85 and 10 million T cells gave rise to some 450,000 cDNA molecules. Each CDR3 protein is one row after TCRdb ran MiXCR on the PCR reads. The sample records 800,000 to 950,000 distinct CDR3 sequences, 53% being singletons. Study results and caveats: Strong same-batch co-clustering of samples appeared with F measure clustering. Significantly lower normalized Chao1 diversity was seen in multiple sclerosis patients than in controls. Higher frequency in patients than in controls was seen for about five TRBV segments, with TRBV5-6, TRBV5-1 and TRBV20-1 among them.

CDR1 is SGHTA and CDR2 is FQGTGA in the germline V gene. The CDR3 contains 15 residues. V lost 2 bases to trimming and J lost 0 bases; unmatched junction nucleotides: 2. This clonotype showed up many times. What it recognizes is unknown. The material sequenced was blood. The origin of this receptor is a girl between 5 and 17 years old with multiple sclerosis. The rearrangement joins TRBV7-3 to TRBJ2-7; 9 positions match TRBD1. CDR3 nucleotide sequence: TGTGCCAGCAGCTTATCGGGACAGGGCTCCTACGAGCAGTACTTC. Encoded protein: CASSLSGQGSYEQYF.